This entry lists 18 T cell receptor beta chains sequenced from one sample in a study of T-cell memory formation after mild COVID-19. TCRdb used MiXCR to reprocess the 5' RACE reads, holding one entry per CDR3 protein. This table holds fewer than 550,000 distinct CDR3 sequences, approximately 20% found once. The sequenced material came from PBMCs or a T cell subset sorted from them (not recorded which). The source of these receptors is an adult woman who had mild COVID-19 (a few samples of this study predate the infection). Cell type and time point are not known.

There are a few counts of this clonotype. The chain links TRBV6-5 to TRBJ2-1; D unclear. The V end was cut by 8 bases, the J end by 4 bases, with 9 bases between. Per germline, CDR1 MNHEY and CDR2 SVGAGI. This CDR3 has 12 residues. CDR3 nucleotides: TGTGCCAGCGGGAACACGTACAATGAGCAGTTCTTC. Amino acid sequence: CASGNTYNEQFF.

This clonotype came up a few times. J is TRBJ1-5 and V is TRBV4-3, with 8 positions matching TRBD1. There are 17 residues in the CDR3. After removal of 0 bases from V and 7 bases from J, the junction contained 11 bases not matched to a gene. Per the germline V gene, CDR1 is LGHNA and CDR2 is YSLEER. This chain's CDR3 is CASSQEMYQGAGQPQHF. The CDR3 DNA is TGCGCCAGCAGCCAAGAAATGTATCAGGGGGCGGGGCAGCCCCAGCATTTT.

This rearrangement joins TRBV7-2 to TRBJ2-6; perhaps TRBD2 as D (6 bases). V lost 5 bases and J lost 4, with 21 bases in between. This CDR3 comprises 18 residues. Germline CDR1 is SGHTA and CDR2 is FQGNSA. The CDR3 is CASSPRDPWEIGANVLTF. For the CDR3, the DNA is TGTGCCAGCAGCCCGCGGGACCCCTGGGAAATCGGGGCCAACGTCCTGACTTTC.

This clonotype was counted only a few times. The V call is TRBV7-2, the J call TRBJ2-1, with D unresolved. The germline CDR1 and CDR2 sequences are SGHTA and FQGNSA. The V gene lost 0 bases and the J gene lost 10 bases, with 13 bases spanning the gap. This CDR3 spans 14 amino acids. The CDR3 reads CASSLATSVPEQFF. In DNA, the CDR3 is TGTGCCAGCAGCTTAGCGACCAGCGTCCCCGAGCAGTTCTTC.

The chain uses TRBV6-5 and TRBJ2-7, with D hard to call. The germline gives CDR1 MNHEY, CDR2 SVGAGI. The CDR3 has 13 residues. Trimming took 2 bases from V and 5 from J, leaving 10 bases between them. The CDR3 is CASSYASFNEQYF. CDR3 in DNA: TGTGCCAGCAGTTACGCTTCCTTTAACGAGCAGTACTTC.

This clonotype has just a few counts. The chain joins TRBV5-6 to TRBJ2-3; D is unresolved. The V end lost 4 bases, the J end lost 2 bases, and 8 bases lay between the germline ends. Germline-derived CDR1 and CDR2 are SGHDT and YYEEEE. The length of the CDR3 is 13 residues. The CDR3 protein is CASSRTTTDTQYF. CDR3 sequence (DNA): TGTGCCAGCAGCCGAACCACCACAGATACGCAGTATTTT.

V is TRBV24-1 and J is TRBJ2-1; 9 bases are a match to TRBD1. The CDR3 has 14 residues. Trimming took 6 bases from V and 9 from J; bases not matched to a gene: 8. Germline V CDR1 and CDR2: KGHDR, SFDVKD. CDR3 sequence: CATSFGTGRVEQFF. DNA for the CDR3: TGTGCCACCAGTTTCGGGACAGGGAGGGTTGAGCAGTTCTTC.

The table lists this clonotype with a few counts. This rearrangement joins TRBV12-3 or TRBV12-4 to TRBJ2-1; no firm D call. V was pared by 5 bases and J by 0 bases, with 11 bases between. CDR3 size: 15 residues. The CDR3, as DNA: TGTGCCAGCAGTCACAGCCGGAGCTCCTACAATGAGCAGTTCTTC. Translating gives CASSHSRSSYNEQFF.

V usage is TRBV27 and J usage is TRBJ2-7, with D possibly TRBD1 on 6 matching bases. Germline assignment: CDR1 MNHEY and CDR2 SMNVEV (reference sequence). V was trimmed by 6 bases and J by 0 bases, leaving 15 bases between them. This CDR3 contains 15 residues. The CDR3 bases are TGTGCCAGCAGCCAGACAGGCAGGAGCTCCTACGAGCAGTACTTC. This translates into CASSQTGRSSYEQYF.

The chain uses TRBV7-2 and TRBJ1-4, with TRBD1 matching over 7 bases. V trimming: 3 bases; J trimming: 7 bases; junction bases outside the gene matches: 8. Germline CDR1 reads SGHTA; CDR2 reads FQGNSA. The CDR3 is 15 residues long. The CDR3 DNA reads as TGTGCCAGCAGCTTTTCGTGGGCAGGGGGTGAAAAACTGTTTTTT. Protein: CASSFSWAGGEKLFF. Looking up the rest from reference TRBV7-2 and TRBJ1-4 gives the full variable domain: GAGVSQSPSNKVTEKGKDVELRCDPISGHTALYWYRQSLGQGLEFLIYFQGNSAPDKSGLPSDRFSAERTGGSVSTLTIQRTQQEDSAVYLCASSFSWAGGEKLFFGSGTQLSVL.

The chain combines TRBV10-3 with TRBJ1-1; 7 bases are shared with TRBD1. Germline V gives CDR1 ENHRY, CDR2 SYGVKD. The V gene end was trimmed by 4 bases and the J gene end by 3 bases; junction bases not matched to a gene: 2. The CDR3 runs to 13 residues. As DNA, the CDR3 is TGTGCCATCAGTGCCACAGGGGACACTGAAGCTTTCTTT. It specifies CAISATGDTEAFF.

This chain links TRBV4-3 with TRBJ2-3; D is undetermined. Germline V gene lookup returns CDR1 LGHNA and CDR2 YSLEER. The CDR3 spans 13 residues. V lost 0 bases, J lost 4 bases, and 5 bases lay in between. Here the CDR3 DNA reads TGCGCCAGCAGCCAAGAATGGGCAGATACGCAGTATTTT. Its translation: CASSQEWADTQYF.

J is TRBJ2-3 and V is TRBV10-3; 7 nucleotides line up with TRBD1. From germline, CDR1 is ENHRY and CDR2 SYGVKD. V lost 6 bases, J lost 6 bases, and 0 bases stayed unmatched. CDR3 length: 11 residues. The CDR3 nucleotides read TGTGCCATCAGCAGGGGGGATACGCAGTATTTT. Protein sequence: CAISRGDTQYF.

This clonotype showed up just a few times. The chain has TRBV29-1 and TRBJ2-7, with TRBD1 as a possible D gene (5 bases). Trimming removed 4 bases from V and 2 bases from J, with 9 bases in between. Per germline, CDR1 SQVTM and CDR2 ANQGSEA. The CDR3 is 12 amino acids. Written as DNA, the CDR3 is TGCAGCGTTGCAGGGAATACCTACGAGCAGTACTTC. Protein sequence: CSVAGNTYEQYF.

In this sample, this clonotype turned up once. For the CDR3, the DNA is TGTGCCAGCAGTGAGCATAGCTCTGGGGCCAACGTCCTGACTTTC. This encodes CASSEHSSGANVLTF. The J gene is TRBJ2-6, the V gene TRBV6-2 or TRBV6-3; D not certain. The CDR3 runs 15 residues. From germline, CDR1 is MNHEY and CDR2 SVGEGT. The V and J ends lost 5 bases and 0 bases respectively, with 8 bases between them.

The gene calls are TRBV11-3 and TRBJ2-1; D not certain. The V gene lost 5 bases and the J gene lost 0 bases, with 11 bases spanning the gap. In germline, CDR1 is SGHNT, CDR2 YENEEA. The CDR3 extends over 15 amino acids. The CDR3 reads CASSLTPSSYNEQFF. CDR3 coding DNA: TGTGCCAGCAGCCTGACTCCCAGCTCCTACAATGAGCAGTTCTTC.

This clonotype was picked up a small number of times. The V call is TRBV7-2, the J call TRBJ2-3; TRBD2 aligns across 8 bases. Trimming at V came to 2 bases and at J to 1 base, leaving 5 bases not matched to a gene. CDR1 and CDR2 (germline): SGHTA, FQGNSA. There are 16 residues in the CDR3. Here the CDR3 reads CASSLKAGAGTDTQYF. The CDR3 DNA reads TGTGCCAGCAGCTTAAAAGCGGGAGCGGGCACAGATACGCAGTATTTT. The full variable domain, completed using reference TRBV7-2 and TRBJ2-3, is GAGVSQSPSNKVTEKGKDVELRCDPISGHTALYWYRQSLGQGLEFLIYFQGNSAPDKSGLPSDRFSAERTGGSVSTLTIQRTQQEDSAVYLCASSLKAGAGTDTQYFGPGTRLTVL.

This clonotype was observed many times. This rearrangement joins TRBV7-2 to TRBJ2-3; D gene unclear. This CDR3 is built from 13 residues. Trimming removed 4 bases at V and 1 base at J, with 6 bases between. The germline gives CDR1 SGHTA, CDR2 FQGNSA. This chain's CDR3 is CASSSTGTDTQYF. In nucleotides, the CDR3 is TGTGCCAGCAGCTCCACAGGCACAGATACGCAGTATTTT.